The rows below give T cell receptor beta chains drawn from one sample of a study of T cell changes during pregnancy in multiple sclerosis. The repertoire was sequenced with immunoSEQ multiplex PCR; TCRdb's copy has only in-frame clones and lacks some. The sample shows 30,000 or so clones, 80% to 90% of them seen only once. This sample comprised CD8+ T cells from peripheral blood mononuclear cells, obtained in the first trimester of pregnancy. The receptors stem from a female donor with multiple sclerosis, enrolled in a pregnancy study. CDR3s include the opening cysteine and the closing phenylalanine or tryptophan. The D gene is left open where the match is weak. Rows give clone size only sometimes, using once, few, many, or a class for an expanded clone.

CASSQDYRNSPLHF TGCGCCAGCAGCCAAGATTACAGAAATTCACCCCTCCACTTT NA TRBJ1-6 TRBV4-1 NA
CASSSGGLVADTQYF TGTGCCAGCAGCTCCGGCGGACTAGTGGCAGATACGCAGTATTTT TRBD2 TRBJ2-3 TRBV7-6 once
CASTRTGTSGEQYF TGTGCCAGCACCCGGACAGGGACTTCGGGGGAGCAGTACTTC TRBD1 TRBJ2-7 TRBV6-1 NA
CASSWTGGGEKLFF TGCGCCAGCAGCTGGACAGGGGGAGGTGAAAAACTGTTTTTT TRBD1 TRBJ1-4 TRBV5-1 NA
CASSLQVSYEQYF TGTGCCAGCAGCTTGCAGGTTTCCTACGAGCAGTACTTC NA TRBJ2-7 TRBV5-6 once
CASSQDGQGWGQETQYF TGCGCCAGCAGCCAAGACGGACAGGGTTGGGGCCAAGAGACCCAGTACTTC TRBD1 TRBJ2-5 TRBV4-1 NA
CASSLGVVAAGTGELFF TGCGCCAGCAGCTTAGGAGTGGTTGCGGCGGGCACCGGGGAGCTGTTTTTT NA TRBJ2-2 TRBV5-1 few
CASRDLAGAEQYF TGTGCCAGCAGGGATCTAGCGGGAGCCGAGCAGTACTTC TRBD2 TRBJ2-7 TRBV5-6 few
CSVPPGAGERETQYF TGCAGCGTACCCCCCGGGGCAGGGGAAAGAGAGACCCAGTACTTC NA TRBJ2-5 TRBV29-1 NA
CASSAPQEGRFNYGYTF TGTGCCAGCAGTGCCCCCCAAGAGGGTAGATTTAACTATGGCTACACCTTC NA TRBJ1-2 TRBV2 NA
CASNPFIRGSSPLHF TGTGCCAGCAATCCGTTTATCAGGGGGAGTTCACCCCTCCACTTT NA TRBJ1-6 TRBV21-1 NA
CASSVEGTGLTGELFF TGTGCCAGCAGCGTGGAGGGGACAGGGCTCACCGGGGAGCTGTTTTTT TRBD1 TRBJ2-2 TRBV5-6 NA
CATSGGTGSEQYF TGTGCCACCAGCGGAGGGACAGGTAGCGAGCAGTACTTC TRBD1 TRBJ2-7 TRBV15 NA
CASSYSKGQGRVEAFF TGTGCCAGCAGTTACTCGAAAGGCCAGGGAAGGGTTGAAGCTTTCTTT NA TRBJ1-1 TRBV6-6 NA
CASSVHPLGLAGNEQFF TGTGCCAGCAGCGTCCACCCTCTGGGGCTAGCGGGAAATGAGCAGTTCTTC TRBD2 TRBJ2-1 TRBV7-6 NA
CASSELQGFEAFF TGTGCCAGCAGTGAATTGCAGGGTTTTGAAGCTTTCTTT NA TRBJ1-1 TRBV25-1 NA
CASSLGVTVPEAFF TGTGCCAGCAGCTTAGGAGTTACTGTCCCTGAAGCTTTCTTT NA TRBJ1-1 TRBV7-9 few
CASSSRMRANEQFF TGTGCCAGCAGCTCCCGTATGAGGGCAAATGAGCAGTTCTTC NA TRBJ2-1 TRBV11-3 NA
CASSLTGTTTGELFF TGTGCCAGCAGCTTAACCGGGACTACCACCGGGGAGCTGTTTTTT TRBD2 TRBJ2-2 TRBV7-3 NA
CASSPMRGGANVLTF TGTGCCAGCAGTCCCATGCGGGGGGGGGCCAACGTCCTGACTTTC TRBD2 TRBJ2-6 TRBV5-6 once
CGRQGPSHEQYF TGTGGCCGGCAGGGTCCCTCCCACGAGCAGTACTTC NA TRBJ2-7 TRBV27 NA
CASSVRVNYGYTF TGTGCCAGCAGTGTCAGGGTTAACTATGGCTACACCTTC NA TRBJ1-2 TRBV25-1 NA
CASSPSEGANTEAFF TGTGCCAGCAGCCCTTCGGAAGGGGCCAACACTGAAGCTTTCTTT NA TRBJ1-1 TRBV7-9 NA
CASSPGQGAFGYGYTF TGTGCCAGCAGTCCGGGACAGGGGGCGTTCGGCTATGGCTACACCTTC TRBD1 TRBJ1-2 TRBV27 once
CASSRRTGIQETQYF TGTGCCAGCAGCCGCCGGACAGGTATCCAAGAGACCCAGTACTTC TRBD1 TRBJ2-5 TRBV2 NA
CASSTQDSGANVLTF TGTGCCAGCAGTACGCAGGACTCTGGGGCCAACGTCCTGACTTTC NA TRBJ2-6 TRBV6-1 few
CASSPDKLYGYTF TGTGCCAGCAGCCCTGACAAGCTCTATGGCTACACCTTC NA TRBJ1-2 TRBV6-7 NA
CASSQDGGQGRGSGNTIYF TGCGCCAGCAGCCAAGATGGGGGACAGGGGCGGGGATCGGGAAACACCATATATTTT TRBD1 TRBJ1-3 TRBV4-3 NA
CASRAGSGLAIYNEQFF TGTGCCAGCAGAGCCGGGTCGGGACTAGCGATATACAATGAGCAGTTCTTC TRBD2 TRBJ2-1 TRBV28 once
CASSVAVLEGADEQYF TGTGCCAGCAGCGTAGCGGTCCTGGAGGGGGCCGACGAGCAGTACTTC NA TRBJ2-7 TRBV9 NA
CASGGASYEQYF TGTGCCAGCGGGGGGGCCTCCTACGAGCAGTACTTC NA TRBJ2-7 TRBV6-5 NA
CASSYLTPGTGGTEAFF TGTGCCAGCAGCTACCTCACCCCCGGGACAGGAGGCACTGAAGCTTTCTTT TRBD1 TRBJ1-1 TRBV27 NA
CAWSAGGNSPLHF TGTGCCTGGAGTGCTGGGGGCAATTCACCCCTCCACTTT NA TRBJ1-6 TRBV30 NA
CASSQDPRGDYNEQFF TGCGCCAGCAGCCAAGATCCCCGGGGGGACTACAATGAGCAGTTCTTC TRBD2 TRBJ2-1 TRBV4-3 NA
CATSGLAEQETQYF TGTGCCACCAGCGGACTAGCTGAACAAGAGACCCAGTACTTC TRBD2 TRBJ2-5 TRBV15 NA
CASSLRAGLVSGELFF TGTGCCAGCAGTCTCCGAGCGGGACTAGTTTCCGGGGAGCTGTTTTTT TRBD2 TRBJ2-2 TRBV7-3 NA
CASSYLAGGPEEQFF TGTGCCAGCAGTTACCTGGCGGGAGGGCCGGAAGAGCAGTTCTTC TRBD2 TRBJ2-1 TRBV6-5 NA
CASSLAYEQYF TGTGCCAGCAGCTTGGCGTACGAGCAGTACTTC NA TRBJ2-7 TRBV5-6 NA
CASSITGDITEAFF TGTGCCAGTAGTATTACAGGGGATATCACTGAAGCTTTCTTT TRBD1 TRBJ1-1 TRBV19 few
CASSSPGSYEQYF TGTGCCAGCAGCTCACCGGGGTCCTACGAGCAGTACTTC NA TRBJ2-7 TRBV7-9 few
CTSSRGGHMNTEAFF TGCACCAGCTCGAGAGGCGGGCACATGAACACTGAAGCTTTCTTT NA TRBJ1-1 TRBV1 NA
CASSPRASSYEQYF TGTGCCAGCAGTCCCAGGGCCAGCTCCTACGAGCAGTACTTC NA TRBJ2-7 TRBV27 NA
CASSFGVGPYEQYF TGTGCCAGCAGTTTCGGGGTCGGCCCCTACGAGCAGTACTTC NA TRBJ2-7 TRBV27 NA
CASSLDGSGNYEQYF TGTGCCAGCAGCTTAGACGGTAGCGGGAACTACGAGCAGTACTTC TRBD2 TRBJ2-7 TRBV11-3 NA
CASSIWDSYGYTF TGTGCCAGTAGTATATGGGACAGCTATGGCTACACCTTC TRBD1 TRBJ1-2 TRBV19 NA
CAWSEGQGYGYTF TGTGCCTGGAGTGAGGGACAGGGGTATGGCTACACCTTC TRBD1 TRBJ1-2 TRBV30 NA
CASSLLSGLGPFYTDTQYF TGTGCCAGCAGTTTATTGTCGGGGTTGGGTCCTTTTTACACAGATACGCAGTATTTT NA TRBJ2-3 TRBV27 NA
CASSFGPEGALAEAFF TGCGCCAGCAGCTTTGGCCCAGAGGGGGCGCTGGCTGAAGCTTTCTTT TRBD1 TRBJ1-1 TRBV5-1 NA
CASSFSSGQPQHF TGTGCCAGCAGTTTCTCCTCAGGCCAGCCCCAGCATTTT NA TRBJ1-5 TRBV28 NA
CASSLVGSGDIQYF TGTGCCAGCAGCTTGGTGGGGTCAGGGGACATTCAGTACTTC NA TRBJ2-4 TRBV5-6 NA
CASSDSSGIGELFF TGTGCCAGCAGTGACTCTTCAGGGATCGGGGAGCTGTTTTTT NA TRBJ2-2 TRBV6-4 NA
CASSIRDGGTFYEQYF TGTGCCAGCAGTATCCGGGACGGAGGGACCTTCTACGAGCAGTACTTC NA TRBJ2-7 TRBV5-5 NA
CASSTGADYGYTF TGTGCCAGTAGCACAGGGGCTGACTATGGCTACACCTTC TRBD1 TRBJ1-2 TRBV19 once
CASSSRQKQETQYF TGTGCCAGCAGTTCTCGACAGAAGCAAGAGACCCAGTACTTC NA TRBJ2-5 TRBV7-9 NA
CASSMSGEQFF TGTGCCAGCAGTATGAGCGGTGAGCAGTTCTTC NA TRBJ2-1 TRBV25-1 NA
CASSLGREDRGIYNSPLHF TGTGCCAGCAGCTTAGGCCGGGAGGACAGGGGAATCTATAATTCACCCCTCCACTTT TRBD1 TRBJ1-6 TRBV13 NA